This T cell receptor beta chain came from a study of OX40 agonist ivuxolimab in advanced cancers. Study information: Dose-escalation patients' cancers were hepatocellular carcinoma, melanoma, renal cell or head and neck cancer. The study, taken as a whole, reports: Partly responding patients at 0.1-3.0 mg/kg showed some of the smallest clonal expansion.

Assay: immunoSEQ multiplex PCR; the TCRdb copy retains only in-frame clones and omits some. Altogether 90,000 to 120,000 clones are present, approximately 89% being singletons, with the ten largest covering roughly 0.66%. In this sample, this clone turned up once. Its antigen is still unknown. Autoimmune disease history or systemic immunosuppression excluded patients. Trimming cost V 7 bases and J 6 bases, with 16 bases left between them. The CDR3 loop spans 15 amino acids. The germline V gene has CDR1 MNHNS and CDR2 SASEGT. The sequence came from an adult with an advanced solid tumor such as melanoma, head and neck, liver or kidney cancer. The sample consisted of CD4+ or CD8+ T cells sorted from blood, taken in a trial of the OX40 agonist ivuxolimab. This sequence joins TRBV6-1 and TRBJ1-6; the D is unclear. CDR3 residues: CASTEGSQPNSPLHF. For the CDR3, the DNA is TGTGCCAGCACCGAAGGGAGCCAGCCTAATTCACCCCTCCACTTT.